This T cell receptor beta chain was recovered during a study of CD8+ T cells in alopecia areata. Findings and limits, study-wide: Tofacitinib significantly reduced both scalp clonality and expanded CD8+ clones among the top 100.

CDR3 length equals 15 residues. J was trimmed by 4 bases and V by 3 bases; bases with no gene match: 7. Germline loops: CDR1 SQVTM, CDR2 ANQGSEA. Following extraction, RNA underwent reverse transcription to cDNA, which served as the sequencing template. Libraries were prepared by immunoSEQ multiplex PCR; TCRdb keeps only in-frame clonotypes and omits some of them. The table lists about 270,000 clones, about 60% of them singletons. On this clone: Its antigen is not identified.

Treatment denoted: oral pan-JAK inhibitor, 5-10 mg twice daily. Lesional scalp punch biopsies and peripheral blood came from alopecia areata patients. The source was CD4+ T cells sorted from blood, collected around week 54, from a patient treated with tofacitinib. The gene calls are TRBV29-1 and TRBJ2-1; 9 positions match TRBD2. The sequence was collected from a human donor with alopecia areata. CDR3 sequence (DNA): TGCAGCGTTGAGGGTAGCGGGGGTCTGTACAATGAGCAGTTCTTC. Translating gives CSVEGSGGLYNEQFF.